These 7 T cell receptor beta chains were all obtained from the same sample, sequenced in a study of blood T cell repertoires in COVID-19. Only in-frame clones appear in the TCRdb table, and some are missing; sequencing was by immunoSEQ multiplex PCR. Of around 180,000 clones listed, roughly nine tenths are singletons. The sequencing input was peripheral blood. The receptor set was obtained from a man between 65 and 79 years old with active or convalescent COVID-19.

The J gene is TRBJ1-4, the V gene TRBV2; 7 bases match TRBD1. Trimming at V came to 6 bases and at J to 4 bases, leaving 8 bases not matched to a gene. Germline values: CDR1 SNHLY, CDR2 FYNNEI. This CDR3 is 15 amino acids long. This chain's CDR3 is CASSIQGTFNEKLFF. The DNA for the CDR3 is TGTGCCAGCAGCATACAGGGGACGTTTAATGAAAAACTGTTTTTT.

In its sample, this clone was seen a few times. The V call is TRBV9, the J call TRBJ2-2; 8 nucleotides align to TRBD2. Germline V gene lookup returns CDR1 SGDLS and CDR2 YYNGEE. The ends lost 0 bases at V and 3 bases at J; junction bases unmatched: 4. The CDR3 runs 16 residues. CDR3 coding DNA: TGTGCCAGCAGCGTAGGTCCGGGGGGGGACACCGGGGAGCTGTTTTTT. Translation: CASSVGPGGDTGELFF.

The rearrangement links TRBV9 to TRBJ1-4; D unresolved. The CDR3 contains 16 residues. V was cut by 0 bases and J by 2 bases, with 11 bases left in between. Germline CDR1 and CDR2: SGDLS and YYNGEE. This CDR3 reads CASSVGLGETNEKLFF. The CDR3 nucleotides are TGTGCCAGCAGCGTAGGTTTGGGAGAGACTAATGAAAAACTGTTTTTT.

The chain has TRBV23-1 and TRBJ2-7; 11 nucleotides agree with TRBD1. TRBV23-1 is given ORF status, its function remaining uncertain. The V and J ends lost 4 bases and 5 bases, in that order; junction bases with no gene match: 4. The CDR3 sequence is 14 residues long. CDR3 coding DNA: TGCGCCAGCAGTCGGGGACAGGGGGGCCACGAGCAGTACTTC. It specifies CASSRGQGGHEQYF.

The V gene is TRBV7-9, the J gene TRBJ2-3, with a weak D call TRBD2 (7 bases). CDR1 and CDR2 from the germline V gene are SEHNR and FQNEAQ (reference sequence). V was trimmed by 3 bases and J by 2 bases, leaving 18 bases between them. The CDR3 runs to 17 residues. The CDR3 region has the DNA TGTGCCAGCAGCTTGGGGGCCGGACTAGTTCTCACAGATACGCAGTATTTT. Translation: CASSLGAGLVLTDTQYF.

The gene calls are TRBV7-9 and TRBJ1-4, with D perhaps TRBD1 (5 bases). CDR1 is SEHNR and CDR2 is FQNEAQ in the germline V gene (reference sequence). CDR3 size: 15 residues. Between the trimmed V and J ends, which lost 5 bases and 7 bases, there was a span of 17 bases. CDR3 in DNA: TGTGCCAGCAGCAAGGGGTCTCGGGTCGGTGAAAAACTGTTTTTT. It is translated as CASSKGSRVGEKLFF.

On this clone: The sample has other DNA sequences that encode this CDR3 too. CDR3 protein: CASSRRLAGTDTQYF. For the CDR3, the DNA is TGTGCCAGCAGCCGCCGACTAGCGGGCACAGATACGCAGTATTTT. This sequence joins TRBV14 and TRBJ2-3, with 9 bases identical to TRBD2. Germline-derived CDR1 and CDR2 are SGHDN and FVKESK. CDR3 length: 15 residues. V lost 4 bases, J lost 1 base, and 3 bases stayed unmatched.